Described below is a single T cell receptor beta chain sequence and its context. This sample was included in a study of blood T cell repertoires in COVID-19. Across the whole study: Acute-phase and convalescent COVID-19 samples originated in the United States, Italy and Spain. In each case, the material was cDNA or gDNA derived from T cells, B-cell-depleted T cells, or PBMCs.

Per germline, CDR1 LNHDA and CDR2 SQIVND (reference sequence). There are 15 residues in the CDR3. The J segment lost 0 bases and the V segment lost 6 bases, leaving 4 bases of the junction unmatched. TCRdb's table, derived via immunoSEQ multiplex PCR, lists solely in-frame clones and lacks some. The sample includes under 200,000 clones, 90% of them seen just once. The source material was peripheral blood. This chain uses TRBV19 with TRBJ1-5; TRBD1 aligns across 8 bases. The sequence was collected from a man in his fifties with acute or convalescent COVID-19. CDR3 region: CASSRGPYSNQPQHF. CDR3 coding DNA: TGTGCCAGTAGCAGGGGGCCCTATAGCAATCAGCCCCAGCATTTT.